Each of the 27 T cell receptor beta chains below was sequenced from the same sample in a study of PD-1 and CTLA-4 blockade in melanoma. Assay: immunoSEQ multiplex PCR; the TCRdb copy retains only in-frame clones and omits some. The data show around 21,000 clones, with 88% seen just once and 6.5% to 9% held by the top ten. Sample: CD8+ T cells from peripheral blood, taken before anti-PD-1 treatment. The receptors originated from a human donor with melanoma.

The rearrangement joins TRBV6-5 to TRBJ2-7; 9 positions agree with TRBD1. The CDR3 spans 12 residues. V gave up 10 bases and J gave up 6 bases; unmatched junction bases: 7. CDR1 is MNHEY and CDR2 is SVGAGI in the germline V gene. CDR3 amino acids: CANRGQGGEQYF. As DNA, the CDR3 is TGTGCCAACCGGGGACAGGGCGGCGAGCAGTACTTC.

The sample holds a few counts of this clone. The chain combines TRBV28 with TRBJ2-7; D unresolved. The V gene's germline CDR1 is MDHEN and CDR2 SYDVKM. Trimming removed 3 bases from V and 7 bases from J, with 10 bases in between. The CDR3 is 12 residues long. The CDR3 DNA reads TGTGCCAGCAGTTTTGACCCCTGGGAGCAGTACTTC. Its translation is CASSFDPWEQYF.

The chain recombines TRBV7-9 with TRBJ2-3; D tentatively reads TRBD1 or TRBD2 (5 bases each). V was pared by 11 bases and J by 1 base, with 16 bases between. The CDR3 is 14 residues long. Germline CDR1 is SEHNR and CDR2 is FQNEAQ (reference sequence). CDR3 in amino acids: CACEGRAGTDTQYF. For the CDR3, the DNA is TGTGCCTGCGAGGGGAGAGCAGGCACAGATACGCAGTATTTT.

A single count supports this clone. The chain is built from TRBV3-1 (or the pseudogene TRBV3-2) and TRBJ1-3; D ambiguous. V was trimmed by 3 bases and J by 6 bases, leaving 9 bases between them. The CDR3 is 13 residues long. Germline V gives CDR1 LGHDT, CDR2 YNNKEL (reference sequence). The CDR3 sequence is CASSQMWENTIYF. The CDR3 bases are TGTGCCAGCAGCCAGATGTGGGAAAACACCATATATTTT.

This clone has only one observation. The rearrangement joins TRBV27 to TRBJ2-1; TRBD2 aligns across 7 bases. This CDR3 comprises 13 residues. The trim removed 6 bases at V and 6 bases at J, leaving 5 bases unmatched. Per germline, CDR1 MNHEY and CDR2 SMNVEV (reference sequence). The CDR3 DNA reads TGTGCCAGCAGCCGGGGCGGGGGCAATGAGCAGTTCTTC. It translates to CASSRGGGNEQFF.

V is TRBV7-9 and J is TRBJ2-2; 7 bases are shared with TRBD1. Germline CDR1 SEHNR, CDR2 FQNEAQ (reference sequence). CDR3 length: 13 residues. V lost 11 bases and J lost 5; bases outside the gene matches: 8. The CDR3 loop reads CAGRDSETGELFF. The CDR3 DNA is TGTGCCGGACGGGACAGTGAAACCGGGGAGCTGTTTTTT.

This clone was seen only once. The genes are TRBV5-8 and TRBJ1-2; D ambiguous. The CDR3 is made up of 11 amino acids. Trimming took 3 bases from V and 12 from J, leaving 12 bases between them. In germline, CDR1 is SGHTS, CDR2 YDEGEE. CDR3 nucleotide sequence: TGTGCCAGCAGCTCCGAAGGTGCGGACACCTTC. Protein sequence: CASSSEGADTF.

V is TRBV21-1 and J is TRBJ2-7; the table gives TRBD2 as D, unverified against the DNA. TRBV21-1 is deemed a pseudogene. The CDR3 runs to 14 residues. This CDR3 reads CASSKTPGSYEQYF. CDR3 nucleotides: TGTGCCAGCAGCAAAACCCCGGGGTCCTACGAGCAGTACTTC.

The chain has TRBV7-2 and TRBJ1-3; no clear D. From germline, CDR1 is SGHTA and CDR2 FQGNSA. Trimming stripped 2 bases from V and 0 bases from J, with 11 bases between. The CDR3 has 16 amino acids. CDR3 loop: CASSLSARFSGNTIYF. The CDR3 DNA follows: TGTGCCAGCAGCTTAAGCGCCAGGTTCTCTGGAAACACCATATATTTT.

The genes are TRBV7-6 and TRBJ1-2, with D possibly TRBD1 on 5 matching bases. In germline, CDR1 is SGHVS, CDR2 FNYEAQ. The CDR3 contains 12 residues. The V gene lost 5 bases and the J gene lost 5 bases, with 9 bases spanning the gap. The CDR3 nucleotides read TGTGCCAGCAGCCGGGACGGTTATGGCTACACCTTC. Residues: CASSRDGYGYTF.

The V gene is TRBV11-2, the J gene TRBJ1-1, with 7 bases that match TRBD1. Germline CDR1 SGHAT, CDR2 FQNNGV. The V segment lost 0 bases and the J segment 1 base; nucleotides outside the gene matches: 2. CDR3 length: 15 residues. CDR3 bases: TGTGCCAGCAGCTTAGATTACAGGGGGAACACTGAAGCTTTCTTT. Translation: CASSLDYRGNTEAFF. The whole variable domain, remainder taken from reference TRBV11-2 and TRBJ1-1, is EAGVAQSPRYKIIEKRQSVAFWCNPISGHATLYWYQQILGQGPKLLIQFQNNGVVDDSQLPKDRFSAERLKGVDSTLKIQPAKLEDSAVYLCASSLDYRGNTEAFFGQGTRLTVV.

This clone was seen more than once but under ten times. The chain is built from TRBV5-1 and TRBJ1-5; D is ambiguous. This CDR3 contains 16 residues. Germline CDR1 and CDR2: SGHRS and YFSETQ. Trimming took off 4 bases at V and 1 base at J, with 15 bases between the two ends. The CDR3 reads CASSGASPVSNQPQHF. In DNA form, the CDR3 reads TGCGCCAGCAGCGGAGCGTCCCCGGTCAGCAATCAGCCCCAGCATTTT.

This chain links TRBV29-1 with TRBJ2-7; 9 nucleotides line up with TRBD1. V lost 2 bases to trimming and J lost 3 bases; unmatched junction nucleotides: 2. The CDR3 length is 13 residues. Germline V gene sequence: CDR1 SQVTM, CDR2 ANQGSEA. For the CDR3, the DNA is TGCAGCGTTGAAAAGGGACAGGGCTACGAGCAGTACTTC. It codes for CSVEKGQGYEQYF.

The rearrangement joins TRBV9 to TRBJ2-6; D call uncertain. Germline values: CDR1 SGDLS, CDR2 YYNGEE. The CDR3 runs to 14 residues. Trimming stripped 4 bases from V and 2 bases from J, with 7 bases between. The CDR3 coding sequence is TGTGCCAGCAGCCGCGGAGCTGGGGCCAACGTCCTGACTTTC. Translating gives CASSRGAGANVLTF.

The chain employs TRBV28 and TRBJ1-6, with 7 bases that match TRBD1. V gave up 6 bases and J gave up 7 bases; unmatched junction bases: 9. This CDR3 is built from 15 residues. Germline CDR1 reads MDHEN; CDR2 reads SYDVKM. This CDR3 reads CASRETTGFNSPLHF. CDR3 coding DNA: TGTGCCAGCAGGGAAACGACAGGGTTCAATTCACCCCTCCACTTT.

The CDR3 loop reads CASSQDLGSAYEQYF. The CDR3 DNA follows: TGTGCCAGCAGCCAAGATCTCGGCAGCGCCTACGAGCAGTACTTC. The chain combines TRBV3-1 (or the pseudogene TRBV3-2) with TRBJ2-7, with D unclear. The CDR3 sequence is 15 residues long. CDR1 LGHDT and CDR2 YNNKEL come from the germline V gene (reference sequence). The V end was cut by 0 bases, the J end by 2 bases, with 11 bases between.

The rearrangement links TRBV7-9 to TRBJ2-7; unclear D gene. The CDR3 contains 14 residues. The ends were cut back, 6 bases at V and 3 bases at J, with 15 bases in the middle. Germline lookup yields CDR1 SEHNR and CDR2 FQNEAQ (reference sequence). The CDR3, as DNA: TGTGCCAGCAGTCCTCCGGGTCCCAACTACGAGCAGTACTTC. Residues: CASSPPGPNYEQYF.

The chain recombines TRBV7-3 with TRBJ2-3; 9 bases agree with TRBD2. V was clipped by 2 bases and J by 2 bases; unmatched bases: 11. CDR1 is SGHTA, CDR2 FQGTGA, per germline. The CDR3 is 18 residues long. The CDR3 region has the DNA TGTGCCAGCAGCTTACGCTCGCGACTAGCGGACTACACAGATACGCAGTATTTT. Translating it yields CASSLRSRLADYTDTQYF.

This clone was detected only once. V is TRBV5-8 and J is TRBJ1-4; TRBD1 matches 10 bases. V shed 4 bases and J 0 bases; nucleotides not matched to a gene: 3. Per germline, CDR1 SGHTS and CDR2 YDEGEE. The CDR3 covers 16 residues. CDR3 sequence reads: CASSIGQGATNEKLFF. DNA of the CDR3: TGTGCCAGCAGCATAGGACAGGGGGCAACTAATGAAAAACTGTTTTTT.

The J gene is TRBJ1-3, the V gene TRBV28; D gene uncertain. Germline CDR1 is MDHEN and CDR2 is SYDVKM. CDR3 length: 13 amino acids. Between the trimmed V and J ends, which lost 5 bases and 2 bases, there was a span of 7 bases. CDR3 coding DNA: TGTGCCAGCAGTGTCCCAGCTGGAAACACCATATATTTT. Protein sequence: CASSVPAGNTIYF.

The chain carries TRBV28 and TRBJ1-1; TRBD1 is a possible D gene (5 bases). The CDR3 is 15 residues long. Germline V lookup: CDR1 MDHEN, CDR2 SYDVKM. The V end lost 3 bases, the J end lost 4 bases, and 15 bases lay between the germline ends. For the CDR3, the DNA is TGTGCCAGCAGTTTGGCAGGGCCCCTAGGCACTGAAGCTTTCTTT. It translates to CASSLAGPLGTEAFF.

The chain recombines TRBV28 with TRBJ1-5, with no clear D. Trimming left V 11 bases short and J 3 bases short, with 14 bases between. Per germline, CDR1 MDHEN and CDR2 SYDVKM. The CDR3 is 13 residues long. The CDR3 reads CAGREAFNQPQHF. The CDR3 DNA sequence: TGTGCCGGGAGAGAGGCCTTCAATCAGCCCCAGCATTTT.

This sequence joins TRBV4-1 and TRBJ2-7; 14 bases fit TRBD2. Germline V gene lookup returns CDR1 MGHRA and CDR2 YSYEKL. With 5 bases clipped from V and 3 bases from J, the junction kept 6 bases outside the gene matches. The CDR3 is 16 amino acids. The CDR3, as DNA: TGCGCCAGCAGCTTAAGGACTAGCGGGGGGAACTACGAGCAGTACTTC. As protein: CASSLRTSGGNYEQYF.

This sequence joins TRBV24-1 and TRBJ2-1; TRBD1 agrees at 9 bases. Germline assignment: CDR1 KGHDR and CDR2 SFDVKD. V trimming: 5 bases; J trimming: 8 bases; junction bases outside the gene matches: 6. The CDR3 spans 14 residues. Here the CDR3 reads CATSAQGARDEQFF. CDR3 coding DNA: TGTGCCACCAGTGCACAGGGGGCAAGGGATGAGCAGTTCTTC.

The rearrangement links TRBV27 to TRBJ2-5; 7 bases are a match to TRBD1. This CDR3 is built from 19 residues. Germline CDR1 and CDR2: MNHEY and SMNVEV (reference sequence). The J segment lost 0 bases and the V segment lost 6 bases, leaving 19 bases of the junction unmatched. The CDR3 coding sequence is TGTGCCAGCAGCCCTCGGACAGGCGCAACCAACTCGCACCAAGAGACCCAGTACTTC. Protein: CASSPRTGATNSHQETQYF.

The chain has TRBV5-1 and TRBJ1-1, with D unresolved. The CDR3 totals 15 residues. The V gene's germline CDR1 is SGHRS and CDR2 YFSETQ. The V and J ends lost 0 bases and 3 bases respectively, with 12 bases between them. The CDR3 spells CASSLVSSSYTEAFF. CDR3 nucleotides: TGCGCCAGCAGCTTGGTTAGCTCCTCTTACACTGAAGCTTTCTTT.

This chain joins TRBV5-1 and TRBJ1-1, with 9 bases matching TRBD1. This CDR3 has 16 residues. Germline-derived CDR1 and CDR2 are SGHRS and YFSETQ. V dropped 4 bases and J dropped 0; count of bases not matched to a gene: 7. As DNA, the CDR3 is TGCGCCAGCAGCGCCGGGACAGGGCTCATGAACACTGAAGCTTTCTTT. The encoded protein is CASSAGTGLMNTEAFF.